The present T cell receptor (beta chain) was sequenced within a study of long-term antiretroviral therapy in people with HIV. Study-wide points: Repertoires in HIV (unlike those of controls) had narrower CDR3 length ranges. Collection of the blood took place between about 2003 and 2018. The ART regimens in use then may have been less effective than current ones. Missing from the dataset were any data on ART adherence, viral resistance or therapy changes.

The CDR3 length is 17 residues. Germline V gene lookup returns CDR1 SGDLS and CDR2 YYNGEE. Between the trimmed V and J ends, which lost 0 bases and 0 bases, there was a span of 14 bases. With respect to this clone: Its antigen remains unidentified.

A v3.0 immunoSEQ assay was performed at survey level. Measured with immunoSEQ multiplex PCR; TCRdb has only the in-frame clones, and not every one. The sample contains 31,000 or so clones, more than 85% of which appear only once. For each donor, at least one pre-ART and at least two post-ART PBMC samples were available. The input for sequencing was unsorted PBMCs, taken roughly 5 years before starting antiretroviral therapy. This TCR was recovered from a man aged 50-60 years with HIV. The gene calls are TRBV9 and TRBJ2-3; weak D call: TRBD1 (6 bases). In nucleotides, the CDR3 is TGTGCCAGCAGCGTAGCTGGGGGCCCCTCCAGCACAGATACGCAGTATTTT. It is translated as CASSVAGGPSSTDTQYF.